The T cell receptor (beta chain) under discussion was sequenced for a study of breast tumors, draining lymph nodes, adjacent tissues. Using its own MiXCR run on the multiplex PCR reads, TCRdb lists one record per CDR3 protein. The table shows under 250,000 distinct CDR3 sequences, with around 32% occurring only once. Study results and caveats: Tumor TCR diversity was below lymph nodes but above nontumor tissue. Tumor and nontumor repertoires were significantly more similar in luminal-like than in basal-like breast cancer. Data fit most tumor T cells coming from lymph node, expanding in tumor.

Samples came from axillary lymph nodes draining the breast cancer. This clonotype was picked up many times. The antigen is not known. The sequence came from a female donor with breast cancer. Some clones in this sample may be carry-over from other donors' samples. The specimen sequenced was axillary lymph node tissue.

Here the CDR3 DNA reads TGTGCCAGCAGCCCGGGTAGCGGGAGGTGGGAGCAGTACTTC. Translating it yields CASSPGSGRWEQYF. V gene TRBV13 combines with J gene TRBJ2-7, with 10 bases fitting TRBD2. The CDR3 covers 14 residues. Germline assignment: CDR1 PRHDT and CDR2 FYEKMQ (reference sequence). With V trimmed by 5 bases and J by 7 bases, 8 bases remained unmatched.